The 31 T cell receptor beta chains below come from one sample, sequenced in a study of T cell repertoires in cytomegalovirus infection. TCRdb recomputed calls from the reads with MiXCR, one row per CDR3 protein. The sample records 450,000 to 650,000 distinct CDR3 sequences, over 35% being singletons. No cognate antigen is known for these TCRs. Here the sequenced sample was cultured PBMCs, taken from culture after CMV antigen stimulation. Receptors were obtained from a human donor in good health (CMV status not recorded). Some clones in this sample may be carry-over from other donors' samples.

This clonotype turned up a few times. The chain links TRBV7-2 to TRBJ2-1; D call uncertain. V was clipped by 5 bases and J by 10 bases, with 15 bases between them. The CDR3 covers 13 residues. The V gene's germline CDR1 is SGHTA and CDR2 FQGNSA. CDR3 in amino acids: CASSIDRGGEQFF. The DNA for the CDR3 is TGTGCCAGCAGCATAGACCGCGGCGGCGAGCAGTTCTTC.

This rearrangement joins TRBV19 to TRBJ1-5, with D unresolved. Trimming removed 9 bases from V and 5 bases from J, with 11 bases in between. This CDR3 contains 12 residues. Germline assignment: CDR1 LNHDA and CDR2 SQIVND (reference sequence). CDR3 amino acids: CASGGWDQPQHF. CDR3 coding DNA: TGTGCCAGCGGTGGGTGGGATCAGCCCCAGCATTTT.

The chain couples TRBV20-1 to TRBJ1-1, with 7 nucleotides matching TRBD1. Per germline, CDR1 DFQATT and CDR2 SNEGSKA (reference sequence). The CDR3 contains 11 residues. The CDR3: CSLIQGLVAFF. DNA for the CDR3: TGCAGCCTCATACAGGGGCTCGTAGCTTTCTTT.

Written as DNA, the CDR3 is TGTGCCAGCAGCTCGACTCTTAGCTCTGGAAACACCATATATTTT. Protein sequence: CASSSTLSSGNTIYF. V and J are TRBV7-9 and TRBJ1-3; no clear D gene. CDR1 SEHNR and CDR2 FQNEAQ come from the germline V gene (reference sequence). The CDR3 runs to 15 residues. Trimming took 4 bases from V and 0 from J, leaving 10 bases between them.

This clonotype was seen many times. The chain employs TRBV7-6 and TRBJ2-5, with TRBD1 as a possible D gene (6 bases). Trimming shortened V by 3 bases and J by 5 bases, and 13 bases separated the two germline ends. Looked up from germline, CDR1 is SGHVS and CDR2 is FNYEAQ. This CDR3 contains 14 residues. CDR3 amino acids: CASSFPGVGETQYF. The CDR3 nucleotides are TGTGCCAGCAGCTTCCCAGGGGTTGGGGAGACCCAGTACTTC. Using reference TRBV7-6 and TRBJ2-5 for the parts outside the CDR3, the full variable domain is GAGVSQSPRYKVTKRGQDVALRCDPISGHVSLYWYRQALGQGPEFLTYFNYEAQQDKSGLPNDRFSAERPEGSISTLTIQRTEQRDSAMYRCASSFPGVGETQYFGPGTRLLVL.

The V call is TRBV18, the J call TRBJ1-5; weak D call: TRBD1 (6 bases). Germline values: CDR1 KGHSH, CDR2 LQKENI. V was clipped by 3 bases and J by 6 bases, with 12 bases between them. This CDR3 contains 14 residues. CDR3 in DNA: TGTGCCAGCTCACCGGTGCAGGGGCTTCAGCCCCAGCATTTT. Translation gives CASSPVQGLQPQHF.

The V gene is TRBV7-2, the J gene TRBJ2-3; possible D gene TRBD1, 6 bases. Looked up from germline, CDR1 is SGHTA and CDR2 is FQGNSA. The V gene lost 5 bases and the J gene lost 0 bases, with 15 bases spanning the gap. The CDR3 totals 16 residues. Here the CDR3 reads CASSTQGLPSTDTQYF. The CDR3 DNA reads TGTGCCAGCAGCACACAGGGTTTACCTAGCACAGATACGCAGTATTTT. The full variable domain, completed using reference TRBV7-2 and TRBJ2-3, is GAGVSQSPSNKVTEKGKDVELRCDPISGHTALYWYRQSLGQGLEFLIYFQGNSAPDKSGLPSDRFSAERTGGSVSTLTIQRTQQEDSAVYLCASSTQGLPSTDTQYFGPGTRLTVL.

This clonotype was recorded many times. The chain is built from TRBV7-2 and TRBJ2-7; D may be TRBD1 (5 bases). CDR1 SGHTA and CDR2 FQGNSA come from the germline V gene. The V end was cut by 5 bases, the J end by 1 base, with 12 bases between. The CDR3 extends over 14 amino acids. CDR3 sequence: CASSADRQSYEQYF. The CDR3, as DNA: TGTGCCAGCAGCGCAGATAGACAGTCCTACGAGCAGTACTTC.

This chain connects TRBV7-6 to TRBJ2-7; 10 bases line up with TRBD1. This CDR3 comprises 17 residues. The germline V gene encodes CDR1 SGHVS and CDR2 FNYEAQ. The J segment lost 3 bases and the V segment lost 3 bases, leaving 11 bases of the junction unmatched. CDR3 loop: CASSFPRMGTGDYEQYF. For the CDR3, the DNA is TGTGCCAGCAGCTTCCCGCGAATGGGGACAGGGGACTACGAGCAGTACTTC.

Worth noting for this clonotype: This likely comes from a read error, as the CDR3 has no conserved phenylalanine or tryptophan at its end. The chain carries TRBV7-2 and TRBJ2-3, with a tentative D call TRBD2 (6 bases). Germline V gives CDR1 SGHTA, CDR2 FQGNSA. Trimming shortened V by 2 bases and J by 6 bases, and 9 bases separated the two germline ends. The CDR3 loop spans 13 amino acids. Here the CDR3 reads CASSLTRGDTQYL. The CDR3 nucleotides read TGTGCCAGCAGCTTAACCCGGGGGGATACGCAGTATTTA.

This chain connects TRBV6-2 or TRBV6-3 to TRBJ2-1; D is ambiguous. Germline values: CDR1 MNHEY, CDR2 SVGEGT. The germline V and J ends were trimmed by 0 bases and 3 bases, with 12 bases remaining between them. The CDR3 has 16 residues. Here the CDR3 reads CASSYSFSLVYNEQFF. The CDR3 DNA reads as TGTGCCAGCAGTTACTCTTTCAGTCTAGTCTACAATGAGCAGTTCTTC.

V and J are TRBV15 and TRBJ1-5; no reliable D call. Trimming removed 0 bases at V and 9 bases at J, with 18 bases between. CDR3 length equals 16 residues. Germline CDR1 reads LNHNV; CDR2 reads YYDKDF (reference sequence). This chain's CDR3 is CATSRDRASDFRPQHF. The CDR3 DNA follows: TGTGCCACCAGCAGAGATCGGGCAAGTGATTTTCGGCCCCAGCATTTT.

The chain employs TRBV19 and TRBJ2-1; 11 positions match TRBD2. Germline V gene lookup returns CDR1 LNHDA and CDR2 SQIVND (reference sequence). The CDR3 is 17 residues long. With 5 bases clipped from V and 5 bases from J, the junction kept 11 bases outside the gene matches. CDR3 DNA: TGTGCCAGTAGTCCCCGTAGCGGGAGGGCCTTCAACAATGAGCAGTTCTTC. Translation gives CASSPRSGRAFNNEQFF.

V is TRBV6-1 and J is TRBJ2-5; 8 bases map to TRBD1. CDR3 length: 14 residues. Germline-derived CDR1 and CDR2 are MNHNS and SASEGT. Unmatched junction bases numbered 8, after V lost 4 bases and J lost 7 bases. Here the CDR3 DNA reads TGTGCCAGCAGTGCGGCCGGACAGGGAGGGACCCAGTACTTC. Translation gives CASSAAGQGGTQYF.

The V and J genes are TRBV7-9 and TRBJ2-2; TRBD1 or TRBD2 may be the D gene (6 bases each). Looked up from germline, CDR1 is SEHNR and CDR2 is FQNEAQ (reference sequence). The CDR3 contains 15 residues. Trimming removed 5 bases from V and 2 bases from J, with 12 bases in between. Here the CDR3 DNA reads TGTGCCAGCAGCACCCCGGGGGCTAACACCGGGGAGCTGTTTTTT. It specifies CASSTPGANTGELFF.

This clonotype has just a few counts. This chain connects TRBV15 to TRBJ2-7; 12 bases are a match to TRBD2. CDR3 length: 16 residues. The trim removed 2 bases at V and 3 bases at J, leaving 5 bases unmatched. Germline V CDR1 and CDR2: LNHNV, YYDKDF (reference sequence). CDR3 sequence: CATSRITSGGIYEQYF. DNA of the CDR3: TGTGCCACCAGCAGAATAACTAGCGGGGGGATCTACGAGCAGTACTTC.

V and J are TRBV6-2 or TRBV6-3 and TRBJ2-1, with 9 bases aligning to TRBD2. V lost 4 bases, J lost 5 bases, and 3 bases stayed unmatched. Germline-derived CDR1 and CDR2 are MNHEY and SVGEGT. This CDR3 has 14 amino acids. CDR3 in amino acids: CASSSLAGDNEQFF. The CDR3, as DNA: TGTGCCAGCAGTTCCTTAGCGGGAGACAATGAGCAGTTCTTC.

The V gene is TRBV7-2, the J gene TRBJ2-3; 7 bases are shared with TRBD2. Germline CDR1 reads SGHTA; CDR2 reads FQGNSA. Germline trimming cut 7 bases from V and 4 bases from J; bases unmatched to any gene: 8. This CDR3 spans 14 amino acids. The DNA for the CDR3 is TGTGCCAGCATCTGGGGGGGTGGGGCAGATACGCAGTATTTT. Translated, it gives CASIWGGGADTQYF.

The V call is TRBV20-1, the J call TRBJ2-5; possible D gene TRBD2, 5 bases. V was cut by 4 bases and J by 4 bases, with 19 bases left in between. Germline V lookup: CDR1 DFQATT, CDR2 SNEGSKA (reference sequence). The CDR3 length is 15 residues. Here the CDR3 DNA reads TGCAGTGCTAATGGCCGGGATCGGGCGGGAGAGACCCAGTACTTC. It translates to CSANGRDRAGETQYF.

This clonotype has more than one count but fewer than ten. V gene TRBV11-2 combines with J gene TRBJ2-1; TRBD2 aligns across 9 bases. The germline V gene has CDR1 SGHAT and CDR2 FQNNGV. Trimming removed 6 bases from V and 8 bases from J; junction bases left unmatched: 11. There are 15 residues in the CDR3. The CDR3 reads CASRRWGGGVDEQFF. CDR3 coding DNA: TGTGCCAGCAGAAGATGGGGCGGGGGGGTCGATGAGCAGTTCTTC.

This clonotype was picked up many times. The chain uses TRBV12-3 or TRBV12-4 and TRBJ2-1; 7 bases are a match to TRBD2. The junction had 11 bases not matched to a gene; V was cut back by 5 bases and J by 7 bases. This CDR3 is 15 amino acids long. CDR3 in DNA: TGTGCCAGCAGTCGACCAGCGGGGTCGGGAAATGAGCAGTTCTTC. The encoded protein is CASSRPAGSGNEQFF.

CDR3 residues: CASSTTGRAGELFF. In nucleotides, the CDR3 is TGTGCCAGTAGTACAACAGGCCGGGCCGGGGAGCTGTTTTTT. V gene TRBV19 combines with J gene TRBJ2-2, with a weak D call TRBD1 (5 bases). Deletions cut 4 bases from V and 6 bases from J, with 12 bases between. CDR1 and CDR2 (germline): LNHDA, SQIVND (reference sequence). The CDR3 is 14 amino acids.

This clonotype appeared a few times. The chain is built from TRBV7-9 and TRBJ1-2; D is possibly TRBD1 (5 bases). Germline V gene sequence: CDR1 SEHNR, CDR2 FQNEAQ (reference sequence). The CDR3 has 14 amino acids. V was cut by 3 bases and J by 2 bases, with 10 bases left in between. The CDR3 reads CASSFGRANYGYTF. The CDR3 DNA reads as TGTGCCAGCAGCTTCGGCAGGGCAAACTATGGCTACACCTTC.

V is TRBV6-1 and J is TRBJ1-2; D is uncertain. V was pared by 1 base and J by 5 bases, with 11 bases between. Germline V gene lookup returns CDR1 MNHNS and CDR2 SASEGT. This CDR3 contains 14 residues. The CDR3 sequence is CASSEGGGGYGYTF. CDR3 nucleotide sequence: TGTGCCAGCAGTGAAGGCGGTGGCGGGTATGGCTACACCTTC.

This clonotype was seen only a few times. V usage is TRBV18 and J usage is TRBJ2-3, with D possibly matching TRBD2 (5 bases). The CDR3 covers 15 residues. The germline V gene encodes CDR1 KGHSH and CDR2 LQKENI. V was clipped by 1 base and J by 3 bases, with 11 bases between them. CDR3 bases: TGTGCCAGCTCACCACAGGTGGGGAGAACAGATACGCAGTATTTT. It is translated as CASSPQVGRTDTQYF.

CDR3 protein: CATSPEGTPSNQPQHF. CDR3 sequence (DNA): TGTGCCACCTCACCGGAGGGCACCCCAAGCAATCAGCCCCAGCATTTT. The J gene is TRBJ1-5, the V gene TRBV19; D is ambiguous. Germline loops: CDR1 LNHDA, CDR2 SQIVND (reference sequence). This CDR3 is built from 16 residues. V was trimmed by 10 bases and J by 1 base, leaving 20 bases between them.

The CDR3 loop is CASSYSRDTQYF. Here the CDR3 DNA reads TGTGCCAGCAGTTACTCAAGAGATACGCAGTATTTT. The chain couples TRBV6-2 or TRBV6-3 to TRBJ2-3, with D unclear. The CDR3 loop spans 12 amino acids. Trimming took off 0 bases at V and 5 bases at J, with 3 bases between the two ends. The germline V gene has CDR1 MNHEY and CDR2 SVGEGT.

The genes are TRBV5-6 and TRBJ1-1; TRBD1 is a possible D gene (6 bases). CDR3 length equals 15 residues. The V and J ends lost 4 bases and 1 base respectively, with 14 bases between them. Germline loops: CDR1 SGHDT, CDR2 YYEEEE. This CDR3 reads CASSPGGGWNTEAFF. Written as DNA, the CDR3 is TGTGCCAGCAGCCCGGGGGGGGGCTGGAACACTGAAGCTTTCTTT.

This clonotype has more than one count but fewer than ten. This chain links TRBV7-8 with TRBJ2-1, with D perhaps TRBD1 (5 bases). The germline CDR1 and CDR2 sequences are SGHVS and FQNEAQ. V lost 1 base, J lost 8 bases, and 9 bases lay in between. CDR3 size: 13 residues. The CDR3 loop reads CASSLEWGHEQFF. DNA for the CDR3: TGTGCCAGCAGCTTAGAATGGGGCCATGAGCAGTTCTTC.

This clonotype was seen many times. The chain recombines TRBV7-2 with TRBJ1-5; D is ambiguous. Germline CDR1 reads SGHTA; CDR2 reads FQGNSA. The CDR3 covers 16 residues. With 5 bases removed from V and 2 bases from J, the gap between germline ends came to 16 bases. CDR3 coding DNA: TGTGCCAGCAGCCCCGAAGGAGGGTTTCGCAATCAGCCCCAGCATTTT. Its translation: CASSPEGGFRNQPQHF.

This chain uses TRBV12-3 or TRBV12-4 with TRBJ2-2, with D perhaps matching TRBD1 or TRBD2 (5 bases each). V lost 4 bases and J 4 bases, leaving 13 bases between the germline ends. The CDR3 runs 15 residues. CDR3 in amino acids: CASSSHGGGTGELFF. The DNA of the CDR3 is TGTGCCAGCAGTTCCCATGGGGGTGGCACCGGGGAGCTGTTTTTT.